What follows is one TCR beta chain and its context. J gave up 5 bases and V 8 bases, and 3 bases lay outside the gene matches. The CDR3 contains 13 residues. The germline V gene encodes CDR1 ENHRY and CDR2 SYGVKD. TCRdb keeps only in-frame clones here, not all; method: immunoSEQ multiplex PCR. Found here are some 1 million clones, around 74% of them singletons; the top ten hold roughly 1.4%. This sample is drawn from a study of shared clonotypes between healthy human individuals. This TCR was recovered from a man between 18 and 29 years old in good health. Sequencing used memory CD4+ T cells sorted from blood. Described subset: CD45RA-negative fraction. J is TRBJ1-6 and V is TRBV10-3, with 7 positions matching TRBD1. The CDR3 sequence: CAIRGQDNSPLHF. For the CDR3, the DNA is TGTGCCATCCGTGGACAGGATAATTCACCCCTCCACTTT.